The clone carrying this T cell receptor beta chain was counted only a few times. Antigen unknown. These data are taken from a study of identical twins. The study's findings and limits: Insertions were reduced in abundant cord blood beta clonotypes but not in memory repertoires.

MiXCR was run by TCRdb on the 5' RACE reads, yielding one entry per CDR3 protein. The sample has about 790,000 distinct CDR3 sequences, 15% to 20% seen once. This CDR3 has 16 amino acids. After removal of 0 bases from V and 2 bases from J, the junction contained 7 bases not matched to a gene. The germline gives CDR1 SGHRS, CDR2 YFSETQ. This sample also appeared in a second study, on T cells expressing NK-cell markers.

Material: PBMCs. The chain joins TRBV5-1 to TRBJ2-5; 7 nucleotides agree with TRBD2. This TCR derives from a woman under 30 in good health. The CDR3 DNA reads as TGCGCCAGCAGCTTGGCCGGGACGGGGGGACAAGAGACCCAGTACTTC. It is translated as CASSLAGTGGQETQYF.